The 5 T cell receptor beta chains listed next were all sequenced from one sample in a study of beta chain features in type 1 diabetes. Study-wide findings and caveats: Shortening that was moderate but significant affected the TCRB CDR3s of Type 1 diabetes patients in all four CD4+ subsets.

Their specific antigens are unknown. Sequencing targeted expressed TCRB transcripts, as all isolated RNA had been reverse transcribed. Some clones are missing from TCRdb's copy, which holds only in-frame ones; the method was immunoSEQ multiplex PCR. The sample contains a few hundred thousand clones, 9.5% to 13% of which appear only once. The source material was naive CD4+ T cells from blood. The receptors here all came from a man in his thirties or forties with type 1 diabetes.

This clone was detected only a few times. V is TRBV4-2 and J is TRBJ1-6; possible D gene TRBD1, 6 bases. V was clipped by 1 base and J by 9 bases, with 16 bases between them. CDR3 length: 16 amino acids. Germline V gene sequence: CDR1 LGHNA, CDR2 YNFKEQ. The CDR3 nucleotides read TGTGCCAGCAGCCAAGTCCGGGCAGGGGAAGGTTCACCCCTCCACTTT. It codes for CASSQVRAGEGSPLHF.

This sequence joins TRBV6-1 and TRBJ2-7, with TRBD1 matching 7 bases. There are 15 residues in the CDR3. In germline, CDR1 is MNHNS, CDR2 SASEGT. V shed 4 bases and J 2 bases; nucleotides not matched to a gene: 8. The CDR3 is CASSGPWTGTYEQYF. CDR3 DNA: TGTGCCAGCAGTGGGCCCTGGACAGGAACCTACGAGCAGTACTTC.

V usage is TRBV7-9 and J usage is TRBJ1-2; the D gene is possibly TRBD1 (6 bases). Germline lookup yields CDR1 SEHNR and CDR2 FQNEAQ (reference sequence). The V end lost 11 bases, the J end lost 6 bases, and 19 bases lay between the germline ends. The CDR3 extends over 13 amino acids. The chain's CDR3 is CASNMAGADGYTF. CDR3 bases: TGTGCCTCAAACATGGCAGGGGCGGATGGCTACACCTTC.

The chain couples TRBV4-1 to TRBJ2-7; 7 positions agree with TRBD1. V dropped 4 bases and J dropped 3; count of bases not matched to a gene: 12. Germline values: CDR1 MGHRA, CDR2 YSYEKL. The CDR3 length is 16 residues. In nucleotides, the CDR3 is TGCGCCAGCAGCCCAGGTTTAAGACAGGGCTTCTACGAGCAGTACTTC. As protein: CASSPGLRQGFYEQYF.

This chain connects TRBV7-8 to TRBJ1-6; 7 nucleotides match TRBD1. Germline V gene sequence: CDR1 SGHVS, CDR2 FQNEAQ. The CDR3 sequence is 14 residues long. V shed 5 bases and J 9 bases; nucleotides not matched to a gene: 7. The CDR3 region has the DNA TGTGCCAGCAGCCCGGACAGGTCACCTTCACCCCTCCACTTT. Amino acids: CASSPDRSPSPLHF.